The subject of this entry is one T cell receptor beta chain. The antigen remains undetermined. Germline CDR1 reads DFQATT; CDR2 reads SNEGSKA (reference sequence). CDR3 length equals 14 residues. V lost 1 base to trimming and J lost 0 bases, with 9 bases between them. TCRdb itself ran the 5' RACE reads through MiXCR, one entry per CDR3 protein. Here the sample spans around 370,000 distinct CDR3 sequences, around 21% being singletons. The record originates from a study of T-cell memory formation after mild COVID-19. Across the whole study: TCR clustering was largely donor specific. General study results and limits: CD4/CD8 balance held among clones contracting day 15 to 85, and later expanders leaned CD4+. The authors did not confirm SARS-CoV-2 specificity of second-wave clones peaking day 37.

The clonotype originates from an adult woman who had mild COVID-19 (a few samples of this study predate the infection). Cell type and time point are not known. The V and J genes are TRBV20-1 and TRBJ1-1; no firm D call. What was sequenced was PBMCs or a T cell subset sorted from them (not recorded which). The CDR3 DNA follows: TGCAGTGCTAGAGCCTCAAGGGTGAACACTGAAGCTTTCTTT. It codes for CSARASRVNTEAFF.